The 21 T cell receptor beta chains in this list originate from one sample, sequenced in a study of PD-L1 blockade in urothelial cancer. Sequencing was performed with immunoSEQ multiplex PCR; in TCRdb, only in-frame clones are kept and a portion is missing. The data contain approximately 35,000 clones, just over 35% of them singletons. The source material was tumor tissue, sampled before atezolizumab (anti-PD-L1) treatment. Receptors originate from a man aged 55 to 70 with urothelial cancer.

The J gene is TRBJ2-1, the V gene TRBV11-3; 11 bases match TRBD2. J lost 4 bases, V lost 0 bases, and 11 bases had no gene match. The CDR3 is made up of 19 amino acids. The germline CDR1 and CDR2 sequences are SGHNT and YENEEA. CDR3 region: CASSLDRGGSGRVYNEQFF. CDR3 bases: TGTGCCAGCAGCTTAGATAGGGGAGGTAGCGGGAGGGTTTACAATGAGCAGTTCTTC.

This clone is categorized as medium-sized. The chain joins TRBV19 to TRBJ2-2; D could derive from TRBD1 or TRBD2 (5 bases each). V dropped 4 bases and J dropped 4 bases, with 16 bases sitting between them. The germline V gene has CDR1 LNHDA and CDR2 SQIVND (reference sequence). The CDR3 loop spans 16 amino acids. Written as DNA, the CDR3 is TGTGCCAGTAGTAGGGCTATTGGTGGGACCACCGGGGAGCTGTTTTTT. Translating gives CASSRAIGGTTGELFF.

The CDR3 bases are TGTGCCAGCAGTTTCCACGGGACAGGGAGTGGAAACACCATATATTTT. Protein: CASSFHGTGSGNTIYF. V and J are TRBV28 and TRBJ1-3, with 9 nucleotides matching TRBD1. The CDR3 sequence is 16 residues long. V lost 3 bases and J lost 3; bases outside the gene matches: 6. Looked up from germline, CDR1 is MDHEN and CDR2 is SYDVKM. The full variable domain, completed using reference TRBV28 and TRBJ1-3, is DVKVTQSSRYLVKRTGEKVFLECVQDMDHENMFWYRQDPGLGLRLIYFSYDVKMKEKGDIPEGYSVSREKKERFSLILESASTNQTSMYLCASSFHGTGSGNTIYFGEGSWLTVV.

This clone has only one observation. The rearrangement uses TRBV18 and TRBJ2-5; 9 bases map to TRBD1. Germline V gene sequence: CDR1 KGHSH, CDR2 LQKENI. The CDR3 loop spans 15 amino acids. V was pared by 5 bases and J by 6 bases, with 10 bases of the junction left unmatched. The CDR3 is CASSSGTGMMQTQYF. The CDR3 DNA reads as TGTGCCAGCTCATCCGGGACAGGGATGATGCAGACCCAGTACTTC.

This sequence joins TRBV19 and TRBJ2-1; the D gene could be TRBD1 or TRBD2 (6 bases each). Germline CDR1 reads LNHDA; CDR2 reads SQIVND (reference sequence). Deletions cut 7 bases from V and 6 bases from J, with 22 bases between. The CDR3 has 16 amino acids. This CDR3 reads CASTLRGLFTANEQFF. The CDR3 DNA is TGTGCCAGTACCCTCCGGGGGCTCTTTACGGCCAATGAGCAGTTCTTC.

This clone was detected a few times. The gene calls are TRBV6-7 and TRBJ1-5, with 8 positions matching TRBD1. TRBV6-7 is an ORF, and what it does is uncertain. J lost 3 bases, V lost 6 bases, and 10 bases had no gene match. The CDR3 has 16 amino acids. CDR3 bases: TGTGCCAGCAGCCCATTGCCAGGGGGCAACAATCAGCCCCAGCATTTT. This codes for CASSPLPGGNNQPQHF.

The chain uses TRBV23-1 and TRBJ2-7, with a possible D match to TRBD2 (6 bases). TRBV23-1 is marked as an open reading frame, function uncertain. V gave up 11 bases and J gave up 2 bases, with 19 bases separating them. The CDR3 totals 14 residues. CDR3 DNA: TGCGCCCCCGGTGGAGGGGCCTTTGCCTACGAGCAGTACTTC. Protein product: CAPGGGAFAYEQYF.

The rearrangement links TRBV19 to TRBJ2-2; D call uncertain. Germline V gene sequence: CDR1 LNHDA, CDR2 SQIVND (reference sequence). The CDR3 has 16 residues. V was trimmed by 4 bases and J by 1 base, leaving 13 bases between them. The CDR3 DNA sequence: TGTGCCAGTAGTAGAATTGATGGCGGGAACACCGGGGAGCTGTTTTTT. This gives the protein CASSRIDGGNTGELFF.

This clone was recorded at least ten times. The chain couples TRBV11-3 to TRBJ2-7; 8 bases align to TRBD1. V was pared by 3 bases and J by 2 bases, with 6 bases of the junction left unmatched. CDR1 is SGHNT and CDR2 is YENEEA in the germline V gene. The length of the CDR3 is 15 residues. The DNA for the CDR3 is TGTGCCAGCAGCTTTCAGGGGGCTCCCCCCTACGAGCAGTACTTC. Amino acid sequence: CASSFQGAPPYEQYF. Full variable domain (missing parts from reference TRBV11-3 and TRBJ2-7): EAGVVQSPRYKIIEKKQPVAFWCNPISGHNTLYWYLQNLGQGPELLIRYENEEAVDDSQLPKDRFSAERLKGVDSTLKIQPAELGDSAVYLCASSFQGAPPYEQYFGPGTRLTVT.

This clone showed up just a few times. The chain links TRBV11-3 to TRBJ1-1, with TRBD1 as a possible D gene (5 bases). The CDR3 runs to 15 residues. Germline CDR1 and CDR2: SGHNT and YENEEA. V gave up 5 bases and J gave up 5 bases, with 18 bases separating them. CDR3 in DNA: TGTGCCAGCAGCATCAGACAGTCTGCGGGGACTGAAGCTTTCTTT. It encodes CASSIRQSAGTEAFF.

The chain links TRBV4-1 to TRBJ1-1, with 8 bases matching TRBD1. Germline CDR1 MGHRA, CDR2 YSYEKL. The CDR3 runs to 15 residues. V dropped 0 bases and J dropped 6; count of bases not matched to a gene: 6. The CDR3 reads CASSQDQQGEAEAFF. Written as DNA, the CDR3 is TGCGCCAGCAGCCAAGACCAACAGGGGGAGGCTGAAGCTTTCTTT.

This clone was detected a few times. J is TRBJ1-1 and V is TRBV6-8, with D possibly TRBD1 on 5 matching bases. CDR1 is MNHGY, CDR2 SAAAGT, per germline. Between the trimmed V and J ends, which lost 7 bases and 5 bases, there was a span of 11 bases. This CDR3 is 12 amino acids long. For the CDR3, the DNA is TGTGCCAGCATCGACGGGGGAACTGAAGCTTTCTTT. Its protein product is CASIDGGTEAFF.

The chain combines TRBV14 with TRBJ1-1; the D is unclear. The CDR3 has 14 amino acids. Trimming shortened V by 4 bases and J by 0 bases, and 9 bases separated the two germline ends. From germline, CDR1 is SGHDN and CDR2 FVKESK. The DNA of the CDR3 is TGTGCCAGCAGCCGCGACGGCGTGAACACTGAAGCTTTCTTT. Protein: CASSRDGVNTEAFF.

The chain is built from TRBV10-2 and TRBJ2-7; 9 positions match TRBD1. V lost 0 bases and J lost 5; bases outside the gene matches: 2. Per germline, CDR1 WSHSY and CDR2 SAAADI. The CDR3 contains 14 residues. The CDR3 DNA reads TGCGCCAGCAGTGAGTCAGGGACAGGGAACGAGCAGTACTTC. Protein sequence: CASSESGTGNEQYF.

The sample holds a few counts of this clone. This chain uses TRBV9 with TRBJ2-7; 7 nucleotides line up with TRBD2. Trimming removed 0 bases from V and 2 bases from J; junction bases left unmatched: 5. The V gene's germline CDR1 is SGDLS and CDR2 YYNGEE. The CDR3 runs 15 residues. CDR3 residues: CASSVGAGRAYEQYF. CDR3 sequence (DNA): TGTGCCAGCAGCGTAGGAGCGGGACGCGCCTACGAGCAGTACTTC.

This clone was recorded a few times. The CDR3 spells CATSSPGTGNLGTQYF. The CDR3 region has the DNA TGTGCCACCAGCAGTCCCGGGACAGGGAATCTTGGGACCCAGTACTTC. The chain carries TRBV15 and TRBJ2-5; 9 nucleotides line up with TRBD1. Germline values: CDR1 LNHNV, CDR2 YYDKDF (reference sequence). The CDR3 is made up of 16 amino acids. V gave up 3 bases and J gave up 7 bases; unmatched junction bases: 12.

This clone was observed at least ten times. This rearrangement joins TRBV11-3 to TRBJ2-7; the D gene could be TRBD1 or TRBD2 (5 bases each). This CDR3 is built from 17 residues. Trimming removed 5 bases from V and 3 bases from J, with 23 bases in between. Per the germline V gene, CDR1 is SGHNT and CDR2 is YENEEA. The CDR3 spells CASSLSNTGTGNYEQYF. The CDR3 nucleotides are TGTGCCAGCAGCCTCAGCAACACCGGGACGGGTAACTACGAGCAGTACTTC.

This clone was found a few times. The CDR3: CASSLDASGGMTQYF. The CDR3 DNA is TGCGCCAGCAGCTTGGATGCTAGCGGGGGGATGACGCAGTATTTT. The chain carries TRBV5-1 and TRBJ2-3, with 11 bases that match TRBD2. Looked up from germline, CDR1 is SGHRS and CDR2 is YFSETQ. The V and J ends lost 0 bases and 9 bases, in that order; junction bases with no gene match: 6. The CDR3 sequence is 15 residues long. The variable domain in full, completed from reference TRBV5-1 and TRBJ2-3, reads KAGVTQTPRYLIKTRGQQVTLSCSPISGHRSVSWYQQTPGQGLQFLFEYFSETQRNKGNFPGRFSGRQFSNSRSEMNVSTLELGDSALYLCASSLDASGGMTQYFGPGTRLTVL.

The chain combines TRBV6-8 with TRBJ1-5; TRBD1 is a possible D gene (5 bases). This CDR3 contains 18 residues. V was shortened by 2 bases and J by 6 bases, with 23 bases between the two germline ends. Germline CDR1 MNHGY, CDR2 SAAAGT. The CDR3 DNA sequence: TGTGCCAGCAGTTACCGGCTCGGTGGGGGTCGACGTGGTCAGCCCCAGCATTTT. Amino acids: CASSYRLGGGRRGQPQHF.

This chain joins TRBV6-8 and TRBJ2-1; 8 bases align to TRBD2. The V segment lost 2 bases and the J segment 4 bases; nucleotides outside the gene matches: 7. The CDR3 consists of 16 residues. Germline assignment: CDR1 MNHGY and CDR2 SAAAGT. CDR3 in amino acids: CASSYLRASGYNEQFF. The CDR3 DNA reads as TGTGCCAGCAGTTACCTTCGGGCTAGCGGGTACAATGAGCAGTTCTTC.

This clone showed up just once. The CDR3 protein is CASSPRTDTQYF. In nucleotides, the CDR3 is TGTGCCAGCAGTCCTAGGACCGATACGCAGTATTTT. The rearrangement uses TRBV28 and TRBJ2-3; D is unclear. Germline V gene sequence: CDR1 MDHEN, CDR2 SYDVKM. The CDR3 is made up of 12 amino acids. Trimming removed 5 bases from V and 6 bases from J, with 9 bases in between.